A single sample gave rise to the 25 T cell receptor beta chains below, sequenced in a study of OX40 agonist ivuxolimab in advanced cancers. Assay: immunoSEQ multiplex PCR; the TCRdb copy retains only in-frame clones and omits some. The table includes tens of thousands of clones, 85% to 90% detected once. Specimen: CD4+ or CD8+ T cells sorted from blood, collected in a trial of the OX40 agonist ivuxolimab. These receptors were obtained from an adult with an advanced solid tumor such as melanoma, head and neck, liver or kidney cancer.

J is TRBJ2-7 and V is TRBV9, with 8 bases identical to TRBD1. The CDR3 extends over 14 amino acids. Germline CDR1 SGDLS, CDR2 YYNGEE. Losses at the gene ends were 2 bases for V and 5 bases for J; bases not matched to a gene: 6. DNA for the CDR3: TGTGCCAGCAGCGTGGGCAGGGGGCACAACGAGCAGTACTTC. Its protein is CASSVGRGHNEQYF. Variable domain in full (rest from reference TRBV9 and TRBJ2-7): DSGVTQTPKHLITATGQRVTLRCSPRSGDLSVYWYQQSLDQGLQFLIQYYNGEERAKGNILERFSAQQFPDLHSELNLSSLELGDSALYFCASSVGRGHNEQYFGPGTRLTVT.

This chain uses TRBV6-5 with TRBJ2-7; possible D gene TRBD1, 5 bases. The V end was cut by 8 bases, the J end by 2 bases, with 16 bases between. CDR1 and CDR2 (germline): MNHEY, SVGAGI. The CDR3 totals 14 residues. CDR3 amino acids: CASGDRGPTYEQYF. In nucleotides, the CDR3 is TGTGCCAGCGGAGACAGAGGCCCAACCTACGAGCAGTACTTC.

The chain couples TRBV7-9 to TRBJ1-3, with TRBD1 matching 8 bases. CDR3 length: 16 residues. J was trimmed by 0 bases and V by 6 bases; bases with no gene match: 7. Germline CDR1 and CDR2: SEHNR and FQNEAQ (reference sequence). The CDR3 DNA reads as TGTGCCAGCAGGGGGACAGGCACTGTCTCTGGAAACACCATATATTTT. Its translation is CASRGTGTVSGNTIYF.

V gene TRBV28 combines with J gene TRBJ2-2; D is perhaps TRBD1 (6 bases). This CDR3 region has 14 residues. Germline CDR1 MDHEN, CDR2 SYDVKM. The germline V and J ends were trimmed by 5 bases and 0 bases, with 7 bases remaining between them. CDR3 residues: CASSEGANTGELFF. DNA for the CDR3: TGTGCCAGCAGTGAGGGGGCGAACACCGGGGAGCTGTTTTTT. The whole variable domain, filled in from reference TRBV28 and TRBJ2-2, reads DVKVTQSSRYLVKRTGEKVFLECVQDMDHENMFWYRQDPGLGLRLIYFSYDVKMKEKGDIPEGYSVSREKKERFSLILESASTNQTSMYLCASSEGANTGELFFGEGSRLTVL.

V and J are TRBV11-2 and TRBJ2-3; a weak D match, TRBD1 (6 bases). The germline V gene has CDR1 SGHAT and CDR2 FQNNGV. CDR3 length equals 14 residues. Trimming removed 4 bases from V and 4 bases from J, with 12 bases in between. CDR3 sequence: CASSSDRWADTQYF. CDR3 nucleotides: TGTGCCAGCAGCTCCGACAGGTGGGCAGATACGCAGTATTTT.

This chain uses TRBV4-1 with TRBJ2-5, with 8 bases lining up with TRBD1. This CDR3 is built from 16 residues. J gave up 4 bases and V 1 base, and 8 bases lay outside the gene matches. CDR1 and CDR2 (germline): MGHRA, YSYEKL. The DNA for the CDR3 is TGCGCCAGCAGCCAAGTGTTCGACAGGGGACGAGAGACCCAGTACTTC. Its protein is CASSQVFDRGRETQYF.

The V gene is TRBV9, the J gene TRBJ1-4; 7 bases fit TRBD1. Germline V gene data show CDR1 as SGDLS and CDR2 as YYNGEE. This CDR3 contains 15 residues. V shed 3 bases and J 5 bases; nucleotides not matched to a gene: 7. The CDR3 sequence: CASSDRTGRNEKLFF. CDR3 nucleotides: TGTGCCAGCAGCGACCGGACAGGCAGGAATGAAAAACTGTTTTTT.

The genes are TRBV27 and TRBJ2-1; D may correspond to TRBD1 or TRBD2 (5 bases each). Germline V gene sequence: CDR1 MNHEY, CDR2 SMNVEV (reference sequence). This CDR3 is built from 15 residues. V lost 8 bases and J 6 bases, leaving 20 bases between the germline ends. CDR3 bases: TGTGCCAGCGGATTTCCGGGGCGGATTGGCAATGAGCAGTTCTTC. Its translation: CASGFPGRIGNEQFF.

This chain links TRBV6-4 with TRBJ2-7; D is possibly TRBD2 (5 bases). CDR3 size: 12 residues. The germline CDR1 and CDR2 sequences are MRHNA and SNTAGT. Deletions cut 6 bases from V and 3 bases from J, with 9 bases between. The CDR3 DNA reads as TGTGCCAGCAGCGGGGTGGACTACGAGCAGTACTTC. Residues: CASSGVDYEQYF.

This clone was seen a single time. V usage is TRBV4-3 and J usage is TRBJ2-2; the match to TRBD1 covers 9 bases. The CDR3 is 18 amino acids. V lost 0 bases and J lost 3; bases outside the gene matches: 8. Germline V gene data show CDR1 as LGHNA and CDR2 as YSLEER. The CDR3 DNA follows: TGCGCCAGCAGCCAAGATCTGCGACAGGGGGTATACACCGGGGAGCTGTTTTTT. Encoded protein: CASSQDLRQGVYTGELFF.

The V call is TRBV6-5, the J call TRBJ1-1; D gene uncertain. Trimming left V 0 bases short and J 2 bases short, with 7 bases between. The germline V gene has CDR1 MNHEY and CDR2 SVGAGI. The CDR3 is made up of 14 amino acids. The CDR3 coding sequence is TGTGCCAGCAGTTACTCTTTGAGAAACACTGAAGCTTTCTTT. As protein: CASSYSLRNTEAFF.

The genes are TRBV6-5 and TRBJ2-7; D remains ambiguous. The CDR3 runs 14 residues. V was shortened by 6 bases and J by 0 bases, with 12 bases between the two germline ends. Germline V gene data show CDR1 as MNHEY and CDR2 as SVGAGI. Written as DNA, the CDR3 is TGTGCCAGCAGCCCCGACGGAGACTCCTACGAGCAGTACTTC. Residues: CASSPDGDSYEQYF.

The gene calls are TRBV28 and TRBJ2-3; unclear D gene. Between the trimmed V and J ends, which lost 5 bases and 1 base, there was a span of 4 bases. This CDR3 is 12 amino acids long. Per germline, CDR1 MDHEN and CDR2 SYDVKM. CDR3 DNA sequence: TGTGCCAGCAGTGACGGCACAGATACGCAGTATTTT. Translated: CASSDGTDTQYF. Based on the CDR3 plus reference TRBV28 and TRBJ2-3, the full variable domain is DVKVTQSSRYLVKRTGEKVFLECVQDMDHENMFWYRQDPGLGLRLIYFSYDVKMKEKGDIPEGYSVSREKKERFSLILESASTNQTSMYLCASSDGTDTQYFGPGTRLTVL.

The rearrangement joins TRBV10-3 to TRBJ2-7; 12 bases align to TRBD2. The CDR3 runs to 17 residues. Unmatched junction bases numbered 3, after V lost 0 bases and J lost 0 bases. In germline, CDR1 is ENHRY, CDR2 SYGVKD. The CDR3 loop is CAISESTSGSHSYEQYF. As DNA, the CDR3 is TGTGCCATCAGTGAGTCGACTAGCGGGAGCCACTCCTACGAGCAGTACTTC.

The chain has TRBV5-5 and TRBJ2-1; D is uncertain. CDR1 SGHKS and CDR2 YYEKEE come from the germline V gene (reference sequence). The CDR3 spans 12 residues. Trimming took off 4 bases at V and 7 bases at J, with 9 bases between the two ends. CDR3 bases: TGTGCCAGCAGCACGGCTTATAATGAGCAGTTCTTC. Protein product: CASSTAYNEQFF.

This chain links TRBV15 with TRBJ2-7, with 10 bases fitting TRBD2. This CDR3 contains 15 residues. The V and J ends lost 5 bases and 0 bases, in that order; junction bases with no gene match: 4. CDR1 LNHNV and CDR2 YYDKDF come from the germline V gene (reference sequence). CDR3 protein: CATSPRTSGSYEQYF. The CDR3 nucleotides are TGTGCCACCAGCCCACGGACTAGCGGCTCCTACGAGCAGTACTTC.

For the CDR3, the DNA is TGTGCCAGCAGCATCTTGGGCGGCCGTCGGGATCAGCCCCAGCATTTT. It codes for CASSILGGRRDQPQHF. The chain employs TRBV7-2 and TRBJ1-5, with D uncertain. Deletions cut 5 bases from V and 5 bases from J, with 19 bases between. CDR3 length equals 16 residues. Germline assignment: CDR1 SGHTA and CDR2 FQGNSA.

The chain combines TRBV21-1 with TRBJ2-7. TRBV21-1 is shown as a pseudogene. This CDR3 is built from 15 residues. This chain's CDR3 is CASSFNLGVFYEQYF. As DNA, the CDR3 is TGTGCCAGCAGCTTCAATTTGGGGGTCTTCTACGAGCAGTACTTC.

This sequence joins TRBV19 and TRBJ1-2; D is uncertain. This CDR3 has 11 residues. The germline V gene encodes CDR1 LNHDA and CDR2 SQIVND (reference sequence). With 3 bases removed from V and 5 bases from J, the gap between germline ends came to 4 bases. CDR3 DNA sequence: TGTGCCAGTAGTATTGGGTATGGCTACACCTTC. Amino acid sequence: CASSIGYGYTF.

The J gene is TRBJ2-7, the V gene TRBV27, with TRBD2 identical over 10 bases. The V segment lost 8 bases and the J segment 3 bases; nucleotides outside the gene matches: 4. Germline values: CDR1 MNHEY, CDR2 SMNVEV (reference sequence). This CDR3 is 13 amino acids long. The CDR3 reads CASGTSAYYEQYF. CDR3 sequence (DNA): TGTGCCAGCGGGACTAGCGCATACTACGAGCAGTACTTC.

The V gene is TRBV4-1, the J gene TRBJ1-2; TRBD1 agrees at 12 bases. The V and J ends lost 0 bases and 6 bases, in that order; junction bases with no gene match: 8. The CDR3 runs 17 residues. Germline V CDR1 and CDR2: MGHRA, YSYEKL. This CDR3 is CASSQDMGTGGANGYTF. The CDR3 DNA reads TGCGCCAGCAGCCAAGATATGGGGACAGGGGGCGCGAATGGCTACACCTTC.

The V call is TRBV5-1, the J call TRBJ2-1, with a possible D match to TRBD2 (5 bases). Trimming took off 3 bases at V and 7 bases at J, with 14 bases between the two ends. This CDR3 spans 14 amino acids. Germline V CDR1 and CDR2: SGHRS, YFSETQ. The chain's CDR3 is CASSSGSFLNEQFF. The CDR3 DNA reads as TGCGCCAGCAGCTCGGGGTCGTTCCTAAATGAGCAGTTCTTC. Full variable domain (rest looked up from reference TRBV5-1 and TRBJ2-1): KAGVTQTPRYLIKTRGQQVTLSCSPISGHRSVSWYQQTPGQGLQFLFEYFSETQRNKGNFPGRFSGRQFSNSRSEMNVSTLELGDSALYLCASSSGSFLNEQFFGPGTRLTVL.

This clone was observed a single time. The V gene is TRBV4-2, the J gene TRBJ2-7; 9 bases agree with TRBD2. This CDR3 spans 16 amino acids. Germline values: CDR1 LGHNA, CDR2 YNFKEQ. Trimming at V came to 0 bases and at J to 6 bases, leaving 9 bases not matched to a gene. For the CDR3, the DNA is TGTGCCAGCAGCCAAGATTTCGCGGGAGGGACGGGCGAGCAGTACTTC. Translation: CASSQDFAGGTGEQYF.

This clone was observed once. The chain couples TRBV19 to TRBJ2-1; 9 nucleotides line up with TRBD2. J lost 7 bases, V lost 3 bases, and 7 bases had no gene match. Germline CDR1 LNHDA, CDR2 SQIVND (reference sequence). The CDR3 has 15 amino acids. Written as DNA, the CDR3 is TGTGCCAGTAGTATGGGCCTAGCGGGGTTAAATGAGCAGTTCTTC. Its translation: CASSMGLAGLNEQFF.

This chain uses TRBV9 with TRBJ2-7, with TRBD1 matching 11 bases. Trimming cost V 2 bases and J 6 bases; bases outside gene matches: 10. The CDR3 is 16 amino acids. Germline CDR1 reads SGDLS; CDR2 reads YYNGEE. In DNA form, the CDR3 reads TGTGCCAGCAGCGTTACCTCGGGACAGGGGGTGATCGAGCAGTACTTC. As protein: CASSVTSGQGVIEQYF.